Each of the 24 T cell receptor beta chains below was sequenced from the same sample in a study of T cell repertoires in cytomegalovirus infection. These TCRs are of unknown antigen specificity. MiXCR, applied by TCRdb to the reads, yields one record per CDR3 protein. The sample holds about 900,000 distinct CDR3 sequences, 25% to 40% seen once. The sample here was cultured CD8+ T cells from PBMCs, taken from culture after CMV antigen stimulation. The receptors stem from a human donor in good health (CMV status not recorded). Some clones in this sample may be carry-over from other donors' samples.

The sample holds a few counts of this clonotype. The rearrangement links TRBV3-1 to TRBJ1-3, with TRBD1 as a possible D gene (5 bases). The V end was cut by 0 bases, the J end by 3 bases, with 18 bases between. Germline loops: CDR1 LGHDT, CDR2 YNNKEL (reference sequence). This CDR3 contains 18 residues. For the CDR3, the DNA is TGTGCCAGCAGCCAAGACGGGACGGCCTGGGGGGGTGGAAACACCATATATTTT. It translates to CASSQDGTAWGGGNTIYF.

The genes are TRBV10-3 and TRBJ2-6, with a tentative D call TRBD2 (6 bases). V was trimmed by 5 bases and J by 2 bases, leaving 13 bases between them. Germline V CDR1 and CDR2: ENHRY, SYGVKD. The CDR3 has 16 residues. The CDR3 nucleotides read TGTGCCATCAGTTCCTGGGGAGGAGCTGGGGCCAACGTCCTGACTTTC. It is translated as CAISSWGGAGANVLTF.

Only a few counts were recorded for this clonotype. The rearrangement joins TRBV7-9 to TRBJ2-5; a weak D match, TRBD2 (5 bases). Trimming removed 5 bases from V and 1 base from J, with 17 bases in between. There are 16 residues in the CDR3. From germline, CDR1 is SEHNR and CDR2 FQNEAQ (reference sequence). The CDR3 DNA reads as TGTGCCAGCAGCCCCACTAAGTTGACTACCCAAGAGACCCAGTACTTC. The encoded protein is CASSPTKLTTQETQYF.

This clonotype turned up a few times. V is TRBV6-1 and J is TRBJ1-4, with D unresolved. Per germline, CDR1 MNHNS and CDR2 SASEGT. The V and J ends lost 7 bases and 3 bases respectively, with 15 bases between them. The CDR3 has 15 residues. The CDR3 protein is CASIRKGLANEKLFF. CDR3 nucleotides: TGTGCCAGCATTCGAAAGGGTTTAGCTAATGAAAAACTGTTTTTT.

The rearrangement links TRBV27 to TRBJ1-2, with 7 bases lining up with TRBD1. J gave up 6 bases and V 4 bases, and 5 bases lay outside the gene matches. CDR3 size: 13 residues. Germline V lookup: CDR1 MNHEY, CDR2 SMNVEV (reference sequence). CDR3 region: CASSSTGEDGYTF. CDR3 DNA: TGTGCCAGCAGTTCTACAGGGGAGGATGGCTACACCTTC.

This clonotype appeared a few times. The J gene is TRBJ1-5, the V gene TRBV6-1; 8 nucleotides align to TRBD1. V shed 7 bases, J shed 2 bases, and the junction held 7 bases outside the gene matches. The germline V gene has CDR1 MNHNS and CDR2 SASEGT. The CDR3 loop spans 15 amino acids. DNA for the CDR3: TGTGCCAGCATGGGACAGGTTGGTGGCAATCAGCCCCAGCATTTT. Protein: CASMGQVGGNQPQHF.

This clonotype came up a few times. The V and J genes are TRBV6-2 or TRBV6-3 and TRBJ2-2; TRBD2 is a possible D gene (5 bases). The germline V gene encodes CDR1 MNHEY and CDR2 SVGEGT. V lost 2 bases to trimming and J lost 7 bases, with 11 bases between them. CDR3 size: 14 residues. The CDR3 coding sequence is TGTGCCAGCAGTTACGGGCTAGAGGGCGGGGAGCTGTTTTTT. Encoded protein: CASSYGLEGGELFF.

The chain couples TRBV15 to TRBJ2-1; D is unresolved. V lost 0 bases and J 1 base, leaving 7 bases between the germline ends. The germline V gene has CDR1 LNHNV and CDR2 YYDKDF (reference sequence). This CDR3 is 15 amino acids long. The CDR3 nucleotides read TGTGCCACCAGCAGAGAAACGGCGTCCTACAATGAGCAGTTCTTC. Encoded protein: CATSRETASYNEQFF.

CDR3: CASSAHQTGVGGEKLFF. CDR3 bases: TGTGCCAGCAGTGCCCACCAAACCGGGGTTGGGGGTGAAAAACTGTTTTTT. This chain joins TRBV27 and TRBJ1-4; the D gene is possibly TRBD1 (5 bases). The length of the CDR3 is 17 residues. Per the germline V gene, CDR1 is MNHEY and CDR2 is SMNVEV (reference sequence). Trimming took 5 bases from V and 7 from J, leaving 23 bases between them. The entire variable domain, with the rest obtained from reference TRBV27 and TRBJ1-4, is as follows: EAQVTQNPRYLITVTGKKLTVTCSQNMNHEYMSWYRQDPGLGLRQIYYSMNVEVTDKGDVPEGYKVSRKEKRNFPLILESPSPNQTSLYFCASSAHQTGVGGEKLFFGSGTQLSVL.

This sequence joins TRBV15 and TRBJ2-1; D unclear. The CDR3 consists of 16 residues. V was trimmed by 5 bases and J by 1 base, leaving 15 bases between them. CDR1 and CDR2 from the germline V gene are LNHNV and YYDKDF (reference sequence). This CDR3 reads CATSLQPGYSYNEQFF. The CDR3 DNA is TGTGCCACCAGCCTGCAACCTGGGTATTCCTACAATGAGCAGTTCTTC.

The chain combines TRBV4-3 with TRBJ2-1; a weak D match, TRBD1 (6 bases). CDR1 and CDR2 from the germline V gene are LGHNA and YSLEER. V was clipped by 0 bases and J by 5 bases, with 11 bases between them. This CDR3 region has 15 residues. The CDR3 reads CASSQDIGDNNEQFF. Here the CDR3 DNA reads TGCGCCAGCAGCCAAGATATCGGGGACAACAATGAGCAGTTCTTC.

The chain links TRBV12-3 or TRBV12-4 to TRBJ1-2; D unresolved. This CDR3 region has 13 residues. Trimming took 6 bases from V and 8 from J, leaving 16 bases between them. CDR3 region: CASRTGSHKGYTF. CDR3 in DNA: TGTGCCAGCAGGACCGGGTCCCACAAGGGCTACACCTTC.

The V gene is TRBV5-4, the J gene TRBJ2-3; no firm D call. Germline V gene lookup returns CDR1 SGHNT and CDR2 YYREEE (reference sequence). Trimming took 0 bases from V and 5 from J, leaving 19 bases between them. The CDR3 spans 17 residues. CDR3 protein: CASSLVGDWAWGDTQYF. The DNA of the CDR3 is TGTGCCAGCAGCTTGGTTGGGGATTGGGCATGGGGAGATACGCAGTATTTT.

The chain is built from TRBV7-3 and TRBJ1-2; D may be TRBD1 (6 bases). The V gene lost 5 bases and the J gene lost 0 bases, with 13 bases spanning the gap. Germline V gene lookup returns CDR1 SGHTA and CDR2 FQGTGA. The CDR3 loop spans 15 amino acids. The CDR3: CASSPSGTPNYGYTF. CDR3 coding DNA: TGTGCCAGCAGCCCCAGCGGGACACCTAACTATGGCTACACCTTC.

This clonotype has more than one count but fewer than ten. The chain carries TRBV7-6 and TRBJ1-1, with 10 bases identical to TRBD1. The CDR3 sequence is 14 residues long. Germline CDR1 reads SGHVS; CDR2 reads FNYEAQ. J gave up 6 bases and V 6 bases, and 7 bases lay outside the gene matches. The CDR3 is CASRSGTGDPEAFF. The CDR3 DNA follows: TGTGCCAGCAGGTCCGGGACAGGGGACCCTGAAGCTTTCTTT.

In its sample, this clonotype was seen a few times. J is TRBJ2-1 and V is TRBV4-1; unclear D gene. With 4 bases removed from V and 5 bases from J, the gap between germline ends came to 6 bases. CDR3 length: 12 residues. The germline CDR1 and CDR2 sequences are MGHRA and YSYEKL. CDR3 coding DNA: TGCGCCAGCAGCCGAGAGGACAATGAGCAGTTCTTC. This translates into CASSREDNEQFF.

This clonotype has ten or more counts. The CDR3 region is CASSGDRGRFPSSTDTQYF. CDR3 coding DNA: TGTGCCAGCAGCGGGGACAGGGGCCGATTTCCCTCTAGCACAGATACGCAGTATTTT. This sequence joins TRBV7-9 and TRBJ2-3, with TRBD1 matching over 10 bases. The CDR3 contains 19 residues. Losses at the gene ends were 5 bases for V and 0 bases for J; bases not matched to a gene: 14. Germline V lookup: CDR1 SEHNR, CDR2 FQNEAQ (reference sequence).

The CDR3 here is CASNIDSYTGELFF. In DNA form, the CDR3 reads TGTGCCAGCAATATAGACAGCTACACCGGGGAGCTGTTTTTT. This rearrangement joins TRBV12-3 or TRBV12-4 to TRBJ2-2, with D possibly TRBD1 on 5 matching bases. This CDR3 has 14 amino acids. Trimming pared 7 bases from V and 3 bases from J, leaving 12 bases between.

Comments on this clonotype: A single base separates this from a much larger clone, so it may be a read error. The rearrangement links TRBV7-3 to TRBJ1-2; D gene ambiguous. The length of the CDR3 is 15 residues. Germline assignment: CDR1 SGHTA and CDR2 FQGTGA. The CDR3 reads CASSEATDSGYDYTF. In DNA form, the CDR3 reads TGTGCCAGCAGCGAGGCGACGGATTCCGGCTATGACTACACCTTC.

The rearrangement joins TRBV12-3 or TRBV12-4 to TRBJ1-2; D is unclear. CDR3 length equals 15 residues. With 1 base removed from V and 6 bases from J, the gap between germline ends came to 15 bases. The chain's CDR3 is CASSLGPSIDDGYTF. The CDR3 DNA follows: TGTGCCAGCAGTTTAGGGCCGTCCATCGACGATGGCTACACCTTC.

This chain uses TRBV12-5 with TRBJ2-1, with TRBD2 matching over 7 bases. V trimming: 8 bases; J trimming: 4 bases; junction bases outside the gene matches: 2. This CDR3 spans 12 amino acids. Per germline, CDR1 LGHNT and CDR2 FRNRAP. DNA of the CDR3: TGTGCTAGTCCGGGGGGATACAATGAGCAGTTCTTC. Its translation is CASPGGYNEQFF.

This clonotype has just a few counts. CDR3 DNA sequence: TGTGCCAGCAGCGGCCTAGCTAGCGGGGGAAGCTCCTACAATGAGCAGTTCTTC. Amino acid sequence: CASSGLASGGSSYNEQFF. The rearrangement uses TRBV5-4 and TRBJ2-1; 10 nucleotides match TRBD2. The V gene's germline CDR1 is SGHNT and CDR2 YYREEE (reference sequence). V trimming: 4 bases; J trimming: 0 bases; junction bases outside the gene matches: 10. CDR3 size: 18 residues.

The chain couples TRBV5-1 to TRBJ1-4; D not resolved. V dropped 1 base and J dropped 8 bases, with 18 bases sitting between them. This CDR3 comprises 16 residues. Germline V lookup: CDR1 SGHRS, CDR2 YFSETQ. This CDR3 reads CASSLKDLGRTEKLFF. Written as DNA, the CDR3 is TGCGCCAGCAGCTTGAAGGATCTCGGTCGGACGGAAAAACTGTTTTTT.

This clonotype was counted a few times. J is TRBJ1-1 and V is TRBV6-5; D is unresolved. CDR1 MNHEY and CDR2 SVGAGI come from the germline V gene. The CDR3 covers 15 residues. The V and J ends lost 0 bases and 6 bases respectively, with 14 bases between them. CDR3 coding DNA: TGTGCCAGCAGTTACTCTATGGGCCTAGGCTCTGAAGCTTTCTTT. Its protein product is CASSYSMGLGSEAFF.